The 2 T cell receptor beta chains presented below share a single source sample, sequenced in a study of blood T cell repertoires in COVID-19. Clones were read by immunoSEQ multiplex PCR, and TCRdb kept only the in-frame ones, dropping some. The repertoire holds 85,000 to 100,000 clones, with around 79% as singletons. Sequenced material: peripheral blood. Receptors originate from a woman older than 75 with active or convalescent COVID-19.

The V gene is TRBV19, the J gene TRBJ1-1; 7 bases map to TRBD1. Germline V gives CDR1 LNHDA, CDR2 SQIVND (reference sequence). The CDR3 is made up of 14 amino acids. Trimming at V came to 5 bases and at J to 0 bases, leaving 3 bases not matched to a gene. The CDR3: CASSPRGLNTEAFF. For the CDR3, the DNA is TGTGCCAGTAGTCCCAGGGGGTTGAACACTGAAGCTTTCTTT.

The rearrangement uses TRBV7-2 and TRBJ2-2; maybe TRBD2 (6 bases). V shed 5 bases and J shed 4 bases, with 11 bases lying between them. The V gene's germline CDR1 is SGHTA and CDR2 FQGNSA. The CDR3 consists of 14 residues. CDR3 in amino acids: CASSPRGITGELFF. CDR3 sequence (DNA): TGTGCCAGCAGCCCCCGCGGGATCACCGGGGAGCTGTTTTTT.